Below are 25 T cell receptor beta chains sequenced from a single sample in a study of human T cells and chemical hapten exposure. Described time point: pre-sensitization, week 0. Sample treatment: therapeutic diphenylcyclopropenone sensitization with weekly scalp DPC. TCRdb re-derived calls from the RACE reads in MiXCR, one entry per CDR3 protein. The repertoire holds over 300,000 distinct CDR3 sequences, with roughly 5% as singletons. The sequences come from whole blood, collected in connection with sensitization to the hapten diphenylcyclopropenone (DPC). Receptors were obtained from a woman between 45 and 65 years old with alopecia areata. Some clones in this sample may be carry-over from other donors' samples.

This clonotype was seen many times. The chain joins TRBV28 to TRBJ2-1, with TRBD1 matching 9 bases. The CDR3 is 16 amino acids. V lost 3 bases and J lost 3; bases outside the gene matches: 6. Germline V gene sequence: CDR1 MDHEN, CDR2 SYDVKM. The CDR3 nucleotides read TGTGCCAGCAGTTTCGTGGTGACAGGGGGCTACAATGAGCAGTTCTTC. It is translated as CASSFVVTGGYNEQFF.

This chain links TRBV6-5 with TRBJ1-4; 9 bases agree with TRBD1. The ends lost 0 bases at V and 4 bases at J; junction bases unmatched: 9. Per germline, CDR1 MNHEY and CDR2 SVGAGI. The CDR3 totals 18 residues. CDR3 protein: CASSYSRMLGQGNEKLFF. The CDR3 DNA follows: TGTGCCAGCAGTTACTCGAGGATGCTGGGACAGGGTAATGAAAAACTGTTTTTT.

This rearrangement joins TRBV29-1 to TRBJ1-2; no firm D call. Trimming pared 7 bases from V and 0 bases from J, leaving 12 bases between. Germline values: CDR1 SQVTM, CDR2 ANQGSEA. The CDR3 sequence is 13 residues long. In nucleotides, the CDR3 is TGCAGCGCCACGGAGCCAACTAACTATGGCTACACCTTC. Translated: CSATEPTNYGYTF.

The sample holds many counts of this clonotype. The V and J genes are TRBV9 and TRBJ2-7; 9 nucleotides align to TRBD1. Germline lookup yields CDR1 SGDLS and CDR2 YYNGEE. The CDR3 extends over 14 amino acids. Losses at the gene ends were 2 bases for V and 3 bases for J; bases not matched to a gene: 3. CDR3 DNA sequence: TGTGCCAGCAGCGTGGGACAGGGAGGCTACGAGCAGTACTTC. Protein: CASSVGQGGYEQYF.

This clonotype was observed a few times. The V gene is TRBV2, the J gene TRBJ2-3, with 13 bases lining up with TRBD2. From germline, CDR1 is SNHLY and CDR2 FYNNEI. The V and J ends lost 5 bases and 5 bases, in that order; junction bases with no gene match: 7. This CDR3 region has 16 residues. CDR3 coding DNA: TGTGCCAGCAGTCTCACTAGCGGGAGGGCCTTAGATACGCAGTATTTT. Protein product: CASSLTSGRALDTQYF.

V usage is TRBV5-1 and J usage is TRBJ2-1, with 11 bases fitting TRBD2. Germline assignment: CDR1 SGHRS and CDR2 YFSETQ. This CDR3 has 18 amino acids. The junction had 5 bases not matched to a gene; V was cut back by 0 bases and J by 0 bases. The CDR3 DNA is TGCGCCAGCAGCTTGGGACTAGCGGGACCTCCCTCCTACAATGAGCAGTTCTTC. Protein: CASSLGLAGPPSYNEQFF.

This clonotype was observed at least ten times. This rearrangement joins TRBV3-1 to TRBJ2-7; weak D call: TRBD2 (5 bases). Deletions cut 4 bases from V and 0 bases from J, with 16 bases between. Per germline, CDR1 LGHDT and CDR2 YNNKEL (reference sequence). The CDR3 length is 16 residues. CDR3 loop: CASSPTGSASSYEQYF. DNA of the CDR3: TGTGCCAGCAGCCCAACTGGGAGCGCGAGCTCCTACGAGCAGTACTTC.

The table lists this clonotype with many counts. The chain is built from TRBV7-6 and TRBJ2-7; perhaps TRBD1 as D (6 bases). Germline values: CDR1 SGHVS, CDR2 FNYEAQ. The CDR3 contains 15 residues. V was cut by 5 bases and J by 0 bases, with 14 bases left in between. CDR3 loop: CASSPGTQSSYEQYF. Written as DNA, the CDR3 is TGTGCCAGCAGCCCCGGGACACAGAGCTCCTACGAGCAGTACTTC.

The V call is TRBV18, the J call TRBJ1-3, with D hard to call. V shed 2 bases and J shed 0 bases, with 8 bases lying between them. The CDR3 is made up of 15 amino acids. CDR1 is KGHSH and CDR2 is LQKENI in the germline V gene. DNA for the CDR3: TGTGCCAGCTCACCAGCCCGGAGCTCTGGAAACACCATATATTTT. Amino acids: CASSPARSSGNTIYF.

The rearrangement uses TRBV20-1 and TRBJ1-4, with a weak D call TRBD1 (5 bases). Between the trimmed V and J ends, which lost 3 bases and 0 bases, there was a span of 17 bases. Germline loops: CDR1 DFQATT, CDR2 SNEGSKA (reference sequence). This CDR3 region has 17 residues. CDR3 coding DNA: TGCAGTGCTAGGGTTCGACAGAAGGATACAACTAATGAAAAACTGTTTTTT. Translating gives CSARVRQKDTTNEKLFF.

V gene TRBV7-2 combines with J gene TRBJ2-3; D might be TRBD2 (6 bases). CDR1 SGHTA and CDR2 FQGNSA come from the germline V gene. The CDR3 sequence is 13 residues long. The V end lost 6 bases, the J end lost 6 bases, and 13 bases lay between the germline ends. The CDR3 spells CASSGGSGDTQYF. Written as DNA, the CDR3 is TGTGCCAGCAGTGGGGGGAGCGGGGATACGCAGTATTTT. Full variable domain (missing parts from reference TRBV7-2 and TRBJ2-3): GAGVSQSPSNKVTEKGKDVELRCDPISGHTALYWYRQSLGQGLEFLIYFQGNSAPDKSGLPSDRFSAERTGGSVSTLTIQRTQQEDSAVYLCASSGGSGDTQYFGPGTRLTVL.

Ten or more counts support this clonotype. The CDR3 loop is CASSYLPGTGGTLSGANVLTF. In nucleotides, the CDR3 is TGTGCCAGCAGTTACTTACCCGGGACAGGGGGCACCCTCTCTGGGGCCAACGTCCTGACTTTC. The chain combines TRBV6-5 with TRBJ2-6; 12 nucleotides agree with TRBD1. Germline CDR1 is MNHEY and CDR2 is SVGAGI. Trimming took 1 base from V and 0 from J; bases not matched to a gene: 10. The CDR3 covers 21 residues.

This clonotype was counted a few times. This chain connects TRBV7-9 to TRBJ2-5, with D perhaps matching TRBD2 (6 bases). This CDR3 is built from 16 residues. CDR1 is SEHNR, CDR2 FQNEAQ, per germline (reference sequence). Trimming pared 1 base from V and 1 base from J, leaving 13 bases between. The DNA for the CDR3 is TGTGCCAGCAGCTTAGGGGCTGGCGGGGCCCAAGAGACCCAGTACTTC. Translating gives CASSLGAGGAQETQYF.

The chain has TRBV7-2 and TRBJ1-4; D gene ambiguous. This CDR3 is built from 13 residues. Trimming removed 0 bases at V and 7 bases at J, with 6 bases between. Germline CDR1 SGHTA, CDR2 FQGNSA. DNA of the CDR3: TGTGCCAGCAGCTTAGCTCGCAGTGAAAAACTGTTTTTT. Its protein product is CASSLARSEKLFF.

Ten or more counts support this clonotype. The genes are TRBV12-3 or TRBV12-4 and TRBJ1-1; D remains unclear. The V and J ends lost 1 base and 6 bases respectively, with 6 bases between them. The CDR3 extends over 12 amino acids. The CDR3 nucleotides read TGTGCCAGCAGTTTAGTCGTAGCTGAAGCTTTCTTT. Its protein is CASSLVVAEAFF.

This clonotype was observed at least ten times. V gene TRBV27 combines with J gene TRBJ2-3; 12 bases align to TRBD1. CDR1 and CDR2 (germline): MNHEY, SMNVEV (reference sequence). The CDR3 consists of 15 residues. With V trimmed by 4 bases and J by 4 bases, 3 bases remained unmatched. The CDR3 DNA reads TGTGCCAGCAGTTCTGGGACAGGGGGCTCAGATACGCAGTATTTT. This encodes CASSSGTGGSDTQYF.

In its sample, this clonotype was seen many times. V gene TRBV11-2 combines with J gene TRBJ1-1, with D tentatively TRBD1 (5 bases). Germline V lookup: CDR1 SGHAT, CDR2 FQNNGV. V lost 0 bases to trimming and J lost 4 bases, with 12 bases between them. The CDR3 covers 15 residues. CDR3 sequence: CASSLDMGVFTEAFF. The CDR3, as DNA: TGTGCCAGCAGCTTAGATATGGGGGTCTTCACTGAAGCTTTCTTT.

This clonotype was detected only a few times. The chain links TRBV6-1 to TRBJ2-7; D might be TRBD1 or TRBD2, each matching 5 bases. V lost 8 bases to trimming and J lost 5 bases, with 13 bases between them. Per the germline V gene, CDR1 is MNHNS and CDR2 is SASEGT. The CDR3 covers 12 residues. In nucleotides, the CDR3 is TGTGCCAGCCTCCCGAGGGGCCACGAGCAGTACTTC. Its translation: CASLPRGHEQYF.

This clonotype has just a few counts. The chain couples TRBV6-1 to TRBJ1-1; D is ambiguous. Germline CDR1 is MNHNS and CDR2 is SASEGT. The ends were cut back, 0 bases at V and 1 base at J, with 9 bases in the middle. The CDR3 spans 15 residues. The CDR3 coding sequence is TGTGCCAGCAGTGAAGCGGACGGACCGAACACTGAAGCTTTCTTT. Translating it yields CASSEADGPNTEAFF.

The rearrangement joins TRBV12-3 or TRBV12-4 to TRBJ1-4; D is undetermined. The V end was cut by 6 bases, the J end by 3 bases, with 14 bases between. CDR3 length equals 15 residues. The CDR3 loop reads CASRNKRAPNEKLFF. The CDR3 nucleotides read TGTGCCAGCAGAAACAAAAGGGCTCCTAATGAAAAACTGTTTTTT.

This clonotype has only a few counts. The J gene is TRBJ1-2, the V gene TRBV2; TRBD1 is a possible D gene (6 bases). Germline V lookup: CDR1 SNHLY, CDR2 FYNNEI. This CDR3 is built from 16 residues. Trimming shortened V by 0 bases and J by 0 bases, and 11 bases separated the two germline ends. As DNA, the CDR3 is TGTGCCAGCAGTGAAGCGACAGGCCGTCCTAACTATGGCTACACCTTC. Amino acids: CASSEATGRPNYGYTF.

The chain links TRBV11-2 to TRBJ1-1, with D perhaps matching TRBD1 (6 bases). Germline V gives CDR1 SGHAT, CDR2 FQNNGV. V was pared by 8 bases and J by 4 bases, with 17 bases between. This CDR3 has 14 residues. The CDR3 sequence is CASCLTGSGTEAFF. CDR3 DNA sequence: TGTGCCAGCTGCCTAACAGGGTCTGGCACTGAAGCTTTCTTT.

Ten or more counts support this clonotype. V and J are TRBV6-4 and TRBJ2-2; 12 bases agree with TRBD2. This CDR3 is 17 amino acids long. The junction had 6 bases not matched to a gene; V was cut back by 5 bases and J by 2 bases. Germline V lookup: CDR1 MRHNA, CDR2 SNTAGT. CDR3 sequence (DNA): TGTGCCAGCAGTCCTCGGACTAGCGGGGTTAACACCGGGGAGCTGTTTTTT. It yields the protein CASSPRTSGVNTGELFF.

This clonotype was recorded at least ten times. The chain links TRBV20-1 to TRBJ1-4; 8 positions agree with TRBD1. The V and J ends lost 2 bases and 1 base, in that order; junction bases with no gene match: 6. The CDR3 consists of 16 residues. Germline V gene sequence: CDR1 DFQATT, CDR2 SNEGSKA (reference sequence). In DNA form, the CDR3 reads TGCAGTGCTAGATTACCAGGGGGCTTAACTAATGAAAAACTGTTTTTT. Protein sequence: CSARLPGGLTNEKLFF.

This clonotype has more than one count but fewer than ten. The V gene is TRBV5-4, the J gene TRBJ1-3; D unresolved. The CDR3 covers 14 residues. V was cut by 4 bases and J by 12 bases, with 20 bases left in between. Germline CDR1 reads SGHNT; CDR2 reads YYREEE (reference sequence). The CDR3 protein is CASSLQPVNPDIYF. The CDR3 coding sequence is TGTGCCAGCAGCCTCCAACCAGTTAACCCGGACATATATTTT.